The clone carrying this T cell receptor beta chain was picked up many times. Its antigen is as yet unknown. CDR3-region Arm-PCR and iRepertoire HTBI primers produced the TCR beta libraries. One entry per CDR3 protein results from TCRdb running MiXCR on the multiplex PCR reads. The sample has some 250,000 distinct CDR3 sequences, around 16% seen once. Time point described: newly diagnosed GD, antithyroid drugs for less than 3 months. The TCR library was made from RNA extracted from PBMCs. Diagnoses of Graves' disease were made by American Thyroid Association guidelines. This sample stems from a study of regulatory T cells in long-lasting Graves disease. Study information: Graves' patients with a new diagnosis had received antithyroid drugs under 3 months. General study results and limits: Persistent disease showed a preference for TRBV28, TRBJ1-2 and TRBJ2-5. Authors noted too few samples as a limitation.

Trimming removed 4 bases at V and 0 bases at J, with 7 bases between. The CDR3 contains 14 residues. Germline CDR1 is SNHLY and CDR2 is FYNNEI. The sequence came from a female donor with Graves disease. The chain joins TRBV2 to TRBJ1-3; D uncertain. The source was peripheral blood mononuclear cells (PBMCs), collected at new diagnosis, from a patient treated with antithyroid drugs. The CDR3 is CASSGWYSGNTIYF. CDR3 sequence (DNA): TGTGCCAGCAGTGGATGGTACTCTGGAAACACCATATATTTT. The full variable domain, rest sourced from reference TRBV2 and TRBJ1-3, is EPEVTQTPSHQVTQMGQEVILRCVPISNHLYFYWYRQILGQKVEFLVSFYNNEISEKSEIFDDQFSVERPDGSNFTLKIRSTKLEDSAMYFCASSGWYSGNTIYFGEGSWLTVV.